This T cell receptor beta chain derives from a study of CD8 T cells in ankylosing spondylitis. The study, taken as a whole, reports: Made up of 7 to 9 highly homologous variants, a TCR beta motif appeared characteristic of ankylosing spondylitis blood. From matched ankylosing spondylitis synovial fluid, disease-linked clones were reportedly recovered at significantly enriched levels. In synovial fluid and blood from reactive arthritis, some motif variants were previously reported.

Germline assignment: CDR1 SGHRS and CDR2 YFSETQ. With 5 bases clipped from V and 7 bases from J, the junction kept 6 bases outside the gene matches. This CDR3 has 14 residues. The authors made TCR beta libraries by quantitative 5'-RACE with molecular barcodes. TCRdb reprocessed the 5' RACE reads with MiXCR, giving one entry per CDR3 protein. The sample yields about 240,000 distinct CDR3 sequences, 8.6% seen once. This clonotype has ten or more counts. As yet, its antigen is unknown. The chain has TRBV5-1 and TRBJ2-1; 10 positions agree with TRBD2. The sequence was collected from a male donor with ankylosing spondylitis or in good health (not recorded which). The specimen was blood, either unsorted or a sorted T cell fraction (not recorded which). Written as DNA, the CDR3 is TGCGCCAGCAGGAAGCGGGAGGGGTTGAATGAGCAGTTCTTC. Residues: CASRKREGLNEQFF.